This T cell receptor beta chain came from a study of T cell clones after liver transplantation. Broader study findings: Donor-reactive sequences fell more than third party-reactive ones, suggesting partial deletion.

This clone was recorded only once. Its antigen is still unknown. V was shortened by 0 bases and J by 6 bases, with 14 bases between the two germline ends. This CDR3 has 15 amino acids. Germline assignment: CDR1 LNHNV and CDR2 YYDKDF (reference sequence). Here immunoSEQ multiplex PCR was the method, and the copy in TCRdb shows in-frame clones only, minus some. The sample includes thousands of clones, 60% to 80% of them seen just once. This rearrangement joins TRBV15 to TRBJ1-2; D possibly corresponds to TRBD1 (6 bases). Sequencing was performed on CD8+ T cells from blood, taken 46 months after liver transplant. The receptor's source is a human patient who received a liver transplant. Some T cells could come from the graft donor. The CDR3 protein is CATSRDLGGGHGYTF. The CDR3 DNA reads TGTGCCACCAGCAGAGATCTTGGGGGGGGCCATGGCTACACCTTC.